Sequencing of this T cell receptor beta chain was carried out in a study of CD8 T cells in Susac syndrome. Random hexamers were used to reverse transcribe an amount of roughly 0.45 to 1 ug RNA. Amplification of TCR beta CDR3 across 54 Vbeta and 13 Jbeta was performed with immunoSEQ multiplex PCR. TCRdb redid the calling of the immunoSEQ multiplex PCR reads with MiXCR, one entry per CDR3 protein. This sample yields 170,000 or so distinct CDR3 sequences, of which approximately 94% are seen a single time; 0.12% belongs to the top ten. Between the trimmed V and J ends, which lost 0 bases and 3 bases, there was a span of 9 bases. The germline V gene has CDR1 SGHRS and CDR2 YFSETQ. The CDR3 is 14 amino acids. Negative isolation was applied to CD8+ and CD4+ T cells, and FACS enrichment was applied to TEMRA cells. Study observations and caveats: None of the CD4+ T cell repertoires in Susac syndrome showed clonal expansion. As the study acknowledged, the number of individuals in its TCR sequencing and HLA analysis was relatively small.

Concerning this clonotype: The target antigen is unknown.

The TCR was taken from a human donor with Susac syndrome. The sequenced sample was CD4+ T cells from PBMCs. J is TRBJ1-2 and V is TRBV5-1, with D unclear. Here the CDR3 reads CASSLAGYDYGYTF. CDR3 bases: TGCGCCAGCAGCTTGGCGGGGTATGACTATGGCTACACCTTC.